The clone carrying this TCR beta chain was seen just once. This sample stems from a study of control samples from healthy donors and cancer patients. Profiling relied on immunoSEQ multiplex PCR, and the TCRdb table lists in-frame clones only, not all of them. Here the sample spans about 44,000 clones, around 87% being singletons. The germline V gene has CDR1 MNHEY and CDR2 SVGAGI. The CDR3 contains 14 residues. Trimming left V 5 bases short and J 2 bases short, with 12 bases between. The chain uses TRBV6-5 and TRBJ1-1; D not resolved. This sequence was found in a woman aged 55-69 years with lung cancer. The sample consisted of PBMCs. In DNA form, the CDR3 reads TGTGCCAGCAGTAAGGACCCGGGAAACACTGAAGCTTTCTTT. Translation gives CASSKDPGNTEAFF.